The 12 T cell receptor beta chains given below trace back to one sample, sequenced in a study of shared clonotypes between healthy human individuals. The data were produced by immunoSEQ multiplex PCR, yet TCRdb's version contains in-frame clones alone and is incomplete. Here the sample spans about 1 million clones, about 80% being singletons. The sequencing input was memory CD4+ T cells sorted from blood. Subset reported: CD45RA-negative fraction. These receptors were obtained from a man between 18 and 29 years old in good health.

CDR3 nucleotides: TGTGCCAGCATCTACAGGGAAAGGGGCGATGGCTACACCTTC. It specifies CASIYRERGDGYTF. The chain links TRBV6-1 to TRBJ1-2; the D gene is possibly TRBD1 (6 bases). The CDR3 consists of 14 residues. V dropped 7 bases and J dropped 6 bases, with 18 bases sitting between them. CDR1 and CDR2 from the germline V gene are MNHNS and SASEGT.

This chain connects TRBV6-5 to TRBJ2-3, with 12 bases that match TRBD1. The CDR3 has 15 residues. CDR1 MNHEY and CDR2 SVGAGI come from the germline V gene. The V gene end was trimmed by 6 bases and the J gene end by 6 bases; junction bases not matched to a gene: 7. The CDR3 reads CASRDPGQGADTQYF. In nucleotides, the CDR3 is TGTGCCAGCAGGGACCCGGGACAGGGGGCTGATACGCAGTATTTT.

This clone was detected once. The CDR3 DNA follows: TGTGCCAGCAGTTACGAGGTTTACGAGCAGTACTTC. It codes for CASSYEVYEQYF. The chain combines TRBV6-5 with TRBJ2-7; D is uncertain. Trimming took 2 bases from V and 4 from J, leaving 6 bases between them. The length of the CDR3 is 12 residues. Germline values: CDR1 MNHEY, CDR2 SVGAGI.

The chain recombines TRBV7-2 with TRBJ2-7, with D possibly TRBD2 on 6 matching bases. CDR3 size: 13 residues. Trimming cost V 3 bases and J 7 bases, with 13 bases left between them. CDR1 SGHTA and CDR2 FQGNSA come from the germline V gene. The CDR3 DNA follows: TGTGCCAGCAGCTTTTTCGGAGGGACGGAGCAGTACTTC. Residues: CASSFFGGTEQYF.

V is TRBV23-1 and J is TRBJ2-3, with 7 bases identical to TRBD1. TRBV23-1 is classed as an ORF, of uncertain function. The CDR3 totals 14 residues. V shed 7 bases, J shed 2 bases, and the junction held 6 bases outside the gene matches. The CDR3 sequence: CASTLDRDTDTQYF. The CDR3 DNA reads as TGCGCCAGCACCTTAGACAGGGACACAGATACGCAGTATTTT.

This chain connects TRBV18 to TRBJ1-6; D is ambiguous. This CDR3 has 14 residues. Trimming took off 3 bases at V and 5 bases at J, with 8 bases between the two ends. The germline V gene has CDR1 KGHSH and CDR2 LQKENI. The CDR3 protein is CASSPDGDNSPLHF. The CDR3 DNA is TGTGCCAGCTCACCCGACGGTGATAATTCACCCCTCCACTTT.

In its sample, this clone was seen a few times. The chain joins TRBV30 to TRBJ1-2, with D perhaps matching TRBD1 (5 bases). Trimming shortened V by 0 bases and J by 7 bases, and 9 bases separated the two germline ends. The CDR3 is 12 amino acids. Germline V gives CDR1 GTSNPN, CDR2 SVGIG (reference sequence). CDR3 sequence: CAWSVLGLGYTF. The CDR3 bases are TGTGCCTGGAGTGTACTGGGGCTTGGCTACACCTTC.

This clone was seen a few times. This chain uses TRBV5-1 with TRBJ2-1; TRBD2 matches at 10 bases. Per the germline V gene, CDR1 is SGHRS and CDR2 is YFSETQ. The junction had 9 bases not matched to a gene; V was cut back by 5 bases and J by 4 bases. CDR3 length equals 16 residues. The CDR3: CASRPTSGTSYNEQFF. The CDR3, as DNA: TGCGCCAGCAGGCCCACTAGCGGGACTTCATACAATGAGCAGTTCTTC.

The chain uses TRBV25-1 and TRBJ2-1; possibly TRBD2 for D (5 bases). The CDR3 covers 17 residues. Trimming pared 1 base from V and 8 bases from J, leaving 21 bases between. Germline values: CDR1 MGHDK, CDR2 SYGVNS. In DNA, the CDR3 is TGTGCCAGCAGTGAATTAGATACTAGTAAGGCTGGCCATGAGCAGTTCTTC. This translates into CASSELDTSKAGHEQFF.

V usage is TRBV6-5 and J usage is TRBJ1-2; 9 nucleotides line up with TRBD1. Germline V gene data show CDR1 as MNHEY and CDR2 as SVGAGI. The CDR3 is 14 residues long. V lost 6 bases and J lost 8; bases outside the gene matches: 10. The CDR3 spells CASSPTRTGEGYTF. The CDR3 coding sequence is TGTGCCAGCAGCCCGACCCGGACAGGGGAAGGCTACACCTTC.

This clone has just a few counts. The chain is built from TRBV6-5 and TRBJ1-2; TRBD1 is a possible D gene (5 bases). V was pared by 0 bases and J by 2 bases, with 13 bases between. Looked up from germline, CDR1 is MNHEY and CDR2 is SVGAGI. The length of the CDR3 is 16 residues. The CDR3: CASSYSDPGGNYGYTF. The CDR3 DNA sequence: TGTGCCAGCAGTTACTCCGATCCTGGGGGGAACTATGGCTACACCTTC.

This clone was picked up one time. The chain's CDR3 is CASSLYGGGNSPLHF. The DNA of the CDR3 is TGTGCCAGCAGCTTATATGGGGGTGGAAATTCACCCCTCCACTTT. V and J are TRBV7-2 and TRBJ1-6; D possibly corresponds to TRBD1 (5 bases). V lost 2 bases, J lost 7 bases, and 12 bases lay in between. CDR3 size: 15 residues. Germline lookup yields CDR1 SGHTA and CDR2 FQGNSA.